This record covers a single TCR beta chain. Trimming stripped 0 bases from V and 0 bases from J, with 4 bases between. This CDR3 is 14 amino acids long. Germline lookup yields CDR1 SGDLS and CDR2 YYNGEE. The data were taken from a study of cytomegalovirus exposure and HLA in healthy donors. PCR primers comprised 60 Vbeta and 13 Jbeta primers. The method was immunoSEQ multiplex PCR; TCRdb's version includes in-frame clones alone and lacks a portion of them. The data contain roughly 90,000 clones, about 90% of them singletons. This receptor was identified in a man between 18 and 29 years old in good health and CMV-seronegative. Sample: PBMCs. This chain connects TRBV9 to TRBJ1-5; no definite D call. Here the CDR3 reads CASSVGLSNQPQHF. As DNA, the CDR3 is TGTGCCAGCAGCGTAGGTCTTAGCAATCAGCCCCAGCATTTT.